This T cell receptor (beta chain) was sequenced in a study of T cell responses to AZD1222 COVID-19 vaccine. Points from the study as a whole: Repertoires in all cases were sampled only once the peak T cell response had passed. Receipt of two AZD1222 doses was followed by a rise in Spike-specific TCR breadth and depth.

The V and J ends lost 1 base and 6 bases respectively, with 9 bases between them. CDR3 length: 13 amino acids. CDR1 is LGHDT and CDR2 is YNNKEL in the germline V gene (reference sequence). The assay was immunoSEQ multiplex PCR, and TCRdb's table has in-frame clones only and misses some. The sample records about 120,000 clones, roughly nine tenths being singletons. As to this clone: Its antigen remains unidentified.

The sequence was obtained from an adult who received the AZD1222 COVID-19 vaccine. Source: peripheral blood, taken 28 days after the second AZD1222 dose. This sequence joins TRBV3-1 (or the pseudogene TRBV3-2) and TRBJ1-2; the D gene is possibly TRBD1 (6 bases). CDR3 DNA sequence: TGTGCCAGCAGCCAAGGCGGGGGCGATGGCTACACCTTC. Amino acid sequence: CASSQGGGDGYTF.